These 30 T cell receptor beta chains originate from one sample sequenced in a study of blood T cell repertoires in COVID-19. Here immunoSEQ multiplex PCR was the method, and the copy in TCRdb shows in-frame clones only, minus some. The repertoire holds some 140,000 clones, about 73% seen once, with about 1.8% in the top ten. The specimen sequenced was peripheral blood. The receptors were sampled from a man older than 75 with acute or convalescent COVID-19.

J is TRBJ2-7 and V is TRBV5-1; unclear D gene. V lost 3 bases and J 6 bases, leaving 7 bases between the germline ends. CDR1 SGHRS and CDR2 YFSETQ come from the germline V gene. The CDR3 totals 11 residues. The CDR3 region has the DNA TGCGCCAGCAGCTCCCTCTTCGAGCAGTACTTC. Residues: CASSSLFEQYF. Filled out from reference TRBV5-1 and TRBJ2-7, the complete variable domain reads KAGVTQTPRYLIKTRGQQVTLSCSPISGHRSVSWYQQTPGQGLQFLFEYFSETQRNKGNFPGRFSGRQFSNSRSEMNVSTLELGDSALYLCASSSLFEQYFGPGTRLTVT.

In its sample, this clone was seen a few times. The J gene is TRBJ2-2, the V gene TRBV7-9; weak D call: TRBD2 (6 bases). The CDR3 is 15 amino acids. V shed 5 bases and J shed 3 bases, with 13 bases lying between them. Germline-derived CDR1 and CDR2 are SEHNR and FQNEAQ (reference sequence). The CDR3 nucleotides are TGTGCCAGCAGCGCTCGCGGGGCAGACACCGGGGAGCTGTTTTTT. This codes for CASSARGADTGELFF.

This clone was observed a few times. The gene calls are TRBV5-1 and TRBJ2-2, with 16 bases lining up with TRBD2. The CDR3 has 19 residues. V trimming: 4 bases; J trimming: 6 bases; junction bases outside the gene matches: 12. The germline V gene has CDR1 SGHRS and CDR2 YFSETQ. CDR3 nucleotide sequence: TGCGCCAGCAGCCTACAGGGACTAGCGGGGGGGCCGGACCCCGGGGAGCTGTTTTTT. It specifies CASSLQGLAGGPDPGELFF.

The chain employs TRBV15 and TRBJ1-5; 7 bases match TRBD1. The CDR3 totals 20 residues. Germline CDR1 LNHNV, CDR2 YYDKDF (reference sequence). J was trimmed by 6 bases and V by 1 base; bases with no gene match: 21. The CDR3 is CATSRGLKGGQESRTQPQHF. CDR3 sequence (DNA): TGTGCCACCAGCAGAGGCCTTAAGGGAGGACAGGAGAGTAGGACTCAGCCCCAGCATTTT.

The chain is built from TRBV6-5 and TRBJ1-2; TRBD1 matches 7 bases. CDR3 length: 11 residues. The V gene end was trimmed by 6 bases and the J gene end by 8 bases; junction bases not matched to a gene: 3. Germline values: CDR1 MNHEY, CDR2 SVGAGI. CDR3 DNA: TGTGCCAGCAGCCAGGGGGGCGGCTACACCTTC. Translated, it gives CASSQGGGYTF.

The J gene is TRBJ2-7, the V gene TRBV7-9; 7 positions agree with TRBD1. Per germline, CDR1 SEHNR and CDR2 FQNEAQ (reference sequence). The CDR3 loop spans 14 amino acids. Trimming at V came to 5 bases and at J to 2 bases, leaving 6 bases not matched to a gene. The CDR3 loop is CASSPNTGAYEQYF. The CDR3 coding sequence is TGTGCCAGCAGCCCGAACACAGGGGCCTACGAGCAGTACTTC.

The genes are TRBV7-2 and TRBJ1-2; a weak D match, TRBD1 (6 bases). V dropped 11 bases and J dropped 1 base, with 17 bases sitting between them. This CDR3 is 14 amino acids long. Germline V CDR1 and CDR2: SGHTA, FQGNSA. The CDR3 loop is CAGGGGGFNYGYTF. DNA for the CDR3: TGTGCCGGTGGAGGGGGGGGTTTTAACTATGGCTACACCTTC.

The chain carries TRBV4-1 and TRBJ2-5, with 8 bases fitting TRBD2. J lost 4 bases, V lost 0 bases, and 10 bases had no gene match. The germline CDR1 and CDR2 sequences are MGHRA and YSYEKL. This CDR3 contains 17 residues. The CDR3 nucleotides are TGCGCCAGCAGCCAAGATCCGGGGGGGGCTCGGGGAGAGACCCAGTACTTC. Translating it yields CASSQDPGGARGETQYF.

The rearrangement links TRBV5-5 to TRBJ1-2, with 8 bases fitting TRBD1. The ends lost 7 bases at V and 4 bases at J; junction bases unmatched: 15. Germline CDR1 reads SGHKS; CDR2 reads YYEKEE (reference sequence). The CDR3 has 16 amino acids. Written as DNA, the CDR3 is TGTGCCAGCGCCCTGGGGGTACAGGGGGTGGGCTATGGCTACACCTTC. Translating gives CASALGVQGVGYGYTF.

The V gene is TRBV3-1 (or the pseudogene TRBV3-2), the J gene TRBJ2-5, with 10 bases that match TRBD2. V lost 4 bases, J lost 4 bases, and 3 bases stayed unmatched. The length of the CDR3 is 14 residues. Germline CDR1 LGHDT, CDR2 YNNKEL (reference sequence). CDR3 sequence reads: CASSLSGGRETQYF. The CDR3 DNA sequence: TGTGCCAGCAGCCTTAGCGGGGGGCGAGAGACCCAGTACTTC.

The genes are TRBV5-1 and TRBJ2-3; TRBD2 aligns across 8 bases. Germline CDR1 SGHRS, CDR2 YFSETQ. After removal of 3 bases from V and 3 bases from J, the junction contained 6 bases not matched to a gene. This CDR3 is 15 amino acids long. CDR3 in DNA: TGCGCCAGCAGCTCGGGGGGGCCGTTGACAGATACGCAGTATTTT. Its translation: CASSSGGPLTDTQYF.

This clone was observed a few times. The chain recombines TRBV7-9 with TRBJ1-5; 7 bases fit TRBD1. The trim removed 1 base at V and 6 bases at J, leaving 6 bases unmatched. There are 15 residues in the CDR3. Per germline, CDR1 SEHNR and CDR2 FQNEAQ (reference sequence). CDR3 in DNA: TGTGCCAGCAGCTTAGACACAGGGGTCGGTCAGCCCCAGCATTTT. It encodes CASSLDTGVGQPQHF. Full variable domain (rest looked up from reference TRBV7-9 and TRBJ1-5): DTGVSQNPRHKITKRGQNVTFRCDPISEHNRLYWYRQTLGQGPEFLTYFQNEAQLEKSRLLSDRFSAERPKGSFSTLEIQRTEQGDSAMYLCASSLDTGVGQPQHFGDGTRLSIL.

This chain links TRBV2 with TRBJ2-2, with 8 bases lining up with TRBD1. V shed 3 bases, J shed 5 bases, and the junction held 8 bases outside the gene matches. Germline assignment: CDR1 SNHLY and CDR2 FYNNEI. This CDR3 has 16 amino acids. The CDR3 nucleotides are TGTGCCAGCAGTGATCCCCACAGGGGGAGAACCGGGGAGCTGTTTTTT. Protein product: CASSDPHRGRTGELFF.

This clone was picked up a small number of times. V is TRBV9 and J is TRBJ1-6; D is unresolved. V shed 3 bases and J shed 9 bases, with 10 bases lying between them. The CDR3 runs 13 residues. Germline CDR1 reads SGDLS; CDR2 reads YYNGEE. Here the CDR3 DNA reads TGTGCCAGCAGCGCCGACCGAGGTTCACCCCTCCACTTT. This gives the protein CASSADRGSPLHF.

The chain links TRBV10-2 to TRBJ1-6, with D perhaps matching TRBD1 (5 bases). Between the trimmed V and J ends, which lost 4 bases and 7 bases, there was a span of 14 bases. Germline V lookup: CDR1 WSHSY, CDR2 SAAADI. The CDR3 has 15 residues. DNA for the CDR3: TGCGCCAGCAGTGTTCTGGGGGAGGTGAATTCACCCCTCCACTTT. This sequence encodes CASSVLGEVNSPLHF.

The chain recombines TRBV7-9 with TRBJ1-1; TRBD1 aligns across 9 bases. Germline V gene sequence: CDR1 SEHNR, CDR2 FQNEAQ (reference sequence). This CDR3 spans 15 amino acids. The trim removed 5 bases at V and 0 bases at J, leaving 4 bases unmatched. The CDR3 sequence is CASSPGQGMNTEAFF. The DNA for the CDR3 is TGTGCCAGCAGCCCAGGACAGGGGATGAACACTGAAGCTTTCTTT.

This chain connects TRBV27 to TRBJ2-7; D might be TRBD1 (6 bases). The CDR3 length is 16 residues. The germline V gene has CDR1 MNHEY and CDR2 SMNVEV (reference sequence). V was pared by 6 bases and J by 1 base, with 19 bases between. CDR3 residues: CASRLNGGRSSYEQYV. The CDR3 DNA is TGTGCCAGCAGACTCAATGGGGGCAGGTCGTCCTACGAGCAGTACGTC.

The rearrangement joins TRBV3-1 (or the pseudogene TRBV3-2) to TRBJ1-1; D might be TRBD1 (6 bases). The CDR3 is made up of 14 amino acids. CDR1 LGHDT and CDR2 YNNKEL come from the germline V gene (reference sequence). The germline V and J ends were trimmed by 1 base and 2 bases, with 8 bases remaining between them. CDR3 DNA sequence: TGTGCCAGCAGCCAAGCAGGGGCCAACACTGAAGCTTTCTTT. Its translation is CASSQAGANTEAFF.

V is TRBV5-1 and J is TRBJ1-6; D might be TRBD1 (6 bases). The CDR3 spans 14 residues. Looked up from germline, CDR1 is SGHRS and CDR2 is YFSETQ. V dropped 4 bases and J dropped 5 bases, with 10 bases sitting between them. The CDR3 DNA follows: TGCGCCAGCAGCCGGGACAACAATAATTCACCCCTCCACTTT. Its protein product is CASSRDNNNSPLHF.

The chain joins TRBV4-2 to TRBJ2-5, with TRBD1 as a possible D gene (6 bases). Trimming cost V 3 bases and J 4 bases, with 15 bases left between them. CDR1 and CDR2 (germline): LGHNA, YNFKEQ. The CDR3 loop spans 15 amino acids. The CDR3 sequence is CASSQNTGRGETQYF. The DNA for the CDR3 is TGTGCCAGCAGCCAGAACACAGGGCGTGGAGAGACCCAGTACTTC.

V usage is TRBV19 and J usage is TRBJ1-1; D perhaps matches TRBD1 (6 bases). The V end was cut by 3 bases, the J end by 6 bases, with 17 bases between. Germline CDR1 is LNHDA and CDR2 is SQIVND (reference sequence). The CDR3 sequence is 15 residues long. The CDR3 DNA reads TGTGCCAGTAGTATCGGACAGCTAGGGTTCCCTGAAGCTTTCTTT. It yields the protein CASSIGQLGFPEAFF.

The V call is TRBV6-1, the J call TRBJ1-2; D is unresolved. V lost 1 base to trimming and J lost 7 bases, with 13 bases between them. This CDR3 has 14 residues. CDR1 and CDR2 from the germline V gene are MNHNS and SASEGT. This CDR3 is CASSEGRGRSGYTF. DNA for the CDR3: TGTGCCAGCAGTGAAGGACGGGGTCGGAGTGGCTACACCTTC.

The chain links TRBV6-5 to TRBJ1-5; a possible D gene is TRBD1 (5 bases). The germline V and J ends were trimmed by 6 bases and 7 bases, with 16 bases remaining between them. The germline CDR1 and CDR2 sequences are MNHEY and SVGAGI. CDR3 length equals 14 residues. The DNA of the CDR3 is TGTGCCAGCAGAGTTCAGGGAAACGGGCAGCCCCAGCATTTT. Translated, it gives CASRVQGNGQPQHF.

This clone turned up a few times. V is TRBV9 and J is TRBJ2-3, with TRBD2 matching 8 bases. Germline-derived CDR1 and CDR2 are SGDLS and YYNGEE. CDR3 length: 14 amino acids. Trimming cost V 4 bases and J 6 bases; bases outside gene matches: 7. As DNA, the CDR3 is TGTGCCAGCAGCCTGCGGGGGGCCGCCGATACGCAGTATTTT. This sequence encodes CASSLRGAADTQYF.

The chain combines TRBV6-5 with TRBJ1-6; the D gene is possibly TRBD1 (6 bases). V lost 11 bases and J 7 bases, leaving 15 bases between the germline ends. This CDR3 is built from 13 residues. CDR1 is MNHEY and CDR2 is SVGAGI in the germline V gene. CDR3 sequence (DNA): TGTGCCGCGAACAGGGAAGCGAATTCACCCCTCCACTTT. This encodes CAANREANSPLHF.

The chain is built from TRBV6-6 and TRBJ1-2; 9 bases are shared with TRBD1. Germline V gene data show CDR1 as MNHNY and CDR2 as SVGAGI (reference sequence). V gave up 4 bases and J gave up 8 bases; unmatched junction bases: 8. The length of the CDR3 is 14 residues. The DNA for the CDR3 is TGTGCCAGCAGTTCTGGACAGGGGACGGGCGGCTACACCTTC. Translated, it gives CASSSGQGTGGYTF.

This rearrangement joins TRBV6-1 to TRBJ2-3; 8 nucleotides agree with TRBD1. After removal of 2 bases from V and 3 bases from J, the junction contained 7 bases not matched to a gene. Per germline, CDR1 MNHNS and CDR2 SASEGT. CDR3 length: 16 residues. Here the CDR3 reads CASSESRTGRTDTQYF. CDR3 nucleotides: TGTGCCAGCAGTGAATCGAGGACAGGGAGAACAGATACGCAGTATTTT.

V is TRBV3-1 (or the pseudogene TRBV3-2) and J is TRBJ2-2, with a weak D call TRBD1 (6 bases). Between the trimmed V and J ends, which lost 4 bases and 2 bases, there was a span of 14 bases. Per germline, CDR1 LGHDT and CDR2 YNNKEL (reference sequence). The CDR3 contains 16 residues. CDR3 DNA sequence: TGTGCCAGCAGCCCCGCAGGCAGGGGAAACACCGGGGAGCTGTTTTTT. Its translation: CASSPAGRGNTGELFF.

This clone was counted only a few times. The chain combines TRBV27 with TRBJ1-2; TRBD1 might be the D (5 bases). The germline V and J ends were trimmed by 6 bases and 13 bases, with 24 bases remaining between them. This CDR3 region has 14 residues. CDR1 and CDR2 (germline): MNHEY, SMNVEV (reference sequence). CDR3 DNA sequence: TGTGCCAGCAGGGCCCGGACACGAGGTGGGCATTGCACCTTC. Protein sequence: CASRARTRGGHCTF.

This sequence joins TRBV4-1 and TRBJ2-3, with TRBD2 as a possible D gene (6 bases). The CDR3 totals 12 residues. The ends were cut back, 6 bases at V and 6 bases at J, with 10 bases in the middle. CDR1 MGHRA and CDR2 YSYEKL come from the germline V gene. The chain's CDR3 is CASSLRGDTQYF. The CDR3 DNA follows: TGCGCCAGCAGTCTCCGGGGGGATACGCAGTATTTT.